This TCR beta chain stems from a study of blood T cell repertoires in COVID-19. Study in general: Italy, Spain and the United States were the sources of the convalescent and acute COVID-19 samples.

Individuals drawn from 24 US areas were about 18 to 95 years old. The CDR3 has 14 amino acids. With 1 base clipped from V and 5 bases from J, the junction kept 5 bases outside the gene matches. CDR1 is LGHDT and CDR2 is YNNKEL in the germline V gene (reference sequence). Libraries were prepared by immunoSEQ multiplex PCR; TCRdb keeps only in-frame clonotypes and omits some of them. Among approximately 470,000 clones, roughly 87% were seen once, and the ten largest hold roughly 0.7%. Sequencing was done on a sample of PBMCs or T cells enriched from blood (not recorded which). The receptor was derived from a woman in her late teens or twenties who had recovered from COVID-19. The gene calls are TRBV3-1 (or the pseudogene TRBV3-2) and TRBJ2-7, with TRBD1 matching over 7 bases. The CDR3 nucleotides are TGTGCCAGCAGCCAAGTTACAGGGGCACACGAGCAGTACTTC. Translating gives CASSQVTGAHEQYF.